This T cell receptor beta chain is from a study of blood T cell repertoires in COVID-19 (dated by TCRdb to the early 2020s). Describing the broader study: The collaborator samples originated in the United States, Italy and Spain and spanned the acute and convalescent phases of COVID-19. The prospective study material was composed of cDNA or gDNA derived from T cells, B-cell-depleted T cells, or PBMCs. Subjects who had been exposed to COVID-19, were actively infected with it, or had recovered from it provided the deeply sampled blood TCRbeta repertoires that made up the dataset. The repertoires were made available in a free public database intended to serve as a resource for research on the immune response to SARS-CoV-2. The samples were drawn from two sources: the first 160 participants of the ongoing ImmuneRACE study, and 1,254 subjects contributed by 6 global collaborators. Sample metadata almost always included a de-identified subject ID, COVID-19 status, age in years and sex. Where available, HLA class I and class II types were taken from metadata supplied by the sample provider and were not determined by assay-based typing. Findings and caveats that apply to the study as a whole: The amount of clinical and demographic metadata varied by source and participant and was provided uncurated.

V was cut back by 1 base and J by 6 bases, leaving a gap of 10 bases between them. Measured from the cysteine to the phenylalanine, the CDR3 is 13 residues long. Only CDR3 DNA remains: 39 bases, in frame from the first base. CDR1 is given as SEHNR and CDR2 as FQNEAQ, both from the germline V gene (reference sequence). Whole blood was collected in K2EDTA tubes by collaborating institutions according to the institutions' own protocols. Collaborator samples were shipped for TCRbeta analysis as frozen whole blood, isolated PBMCs, or DNA extracted from either sample type. TCRbeta CDR3 regions were amplified from genomic DNA using the immunoSEQ Assay, a bias-controlled multiplex PCR. The paper's data handling went like this. Nucleated cell counts per sample were estimated from amplification of reference gene primers within the assay. To quantify the absolute abundance of each unique TCRbeta CDR3 rearrangement, sequence reads were collapsed and filtered. For each sample, productive Simpson clonality was calculated as the square root of Simpson's diversity index over productive rearrangements. In TCRdb, the immuneACCESS table is reduced to in-frame sequences with V and J assigned. These tables do not hold every clone; where another copy was compared, an unresolved V gene accounts for under half, and the others remain unexplained. V and J calls and clone size are as listed in that table; D and trimming were resolved from the DNA. This sample lists approximately 230,000 clones; roughly 80% were detected once. The ten largest account for about 4% of the sample.

Notes on this clone: The clone's antigen remains unknown. Base quality data are lacking; no much larger clone is found one base away.

The V and J genes are TRBV7-9 and TRBJ2-7, with the D gene too uncertain to name. The origin of this receptor is a woman aged 40 to 49 with active or convalescent COVID-19. Sequences were obtained from peripheral blood. The nucleotide sequence reads TGTGCCAGCAGCTTAGTCCCCGAACTCGAGCAGTACTTC. It translates to CASSLVPELEQYF.